The next 28 T cell receptor beta chains were all read from a single sample in a study of human T cells and chemical hapten exposure. Sample time point: patch test 2, 6 weeks after DPC sensitization. Treatment in this sample: therapeutic diphenylcyclopropenone sensitization with weekly scalp DPC. MiXCR was run by TCRdb on the RACE reads, yielding one entry per CDR3 protein. The repertoire holds over 70,000 distinct CDR3 sequences, with 8.5% as singletons. Specimen: whole blood, collected in connection with sensitization to the hapten diphenylcyclopropenone (DPC). Source of these receptors: a woman aged 45-59 years with alopecia areata. Some clones in this sample may be carry-over from other donors' samples.

This clonotype was recorded a few times. J is TRBJ2-1 and V is TRBV5-5; tentatively, D is TRBD1 (6 bases). Germline loops: CDR1 SGHKS, CDR2 YYEKEE (reference sequence). V lost 0 bases, J lost 0 bases, and 10 bases lay in between. CDR3 length: 16 amino acids. This CDR3 reads CASSLDRAVSYNEQFF. CDR3 bases: TGTGCCAGCAGCTTGGACAGGGCCGTCTCCTACAATGAGCAGTTCTTC.

This clonotype has more than one count but fewer than ten. The chain joins TRBV6-6 to TRBJ2-3; D may be TRBD1 or TRBD2 (5 bases each). In germline, CDR1 is MNHNY, CDR2 SVGAGI (reference sequence). This CDR3 spans 14 amino acids. V gave up 4 bases and J gave up 2 bases, with 10 bases separating them. The CDR3 loop reads CASSWGKPTDTQYF. CDR3 DNA sequence: TGTGCCAGCAGTTGGGGGAAGCCCACAGATACGCAGTATTTT.

This clonotype appeared a few times. CDR3 sequence (DNA): TGTGCCAGCCCCACTAACAATGAGCAGTTCTTC. Amino acid sequence: CASPTNNEQFF. The chain has TRBV2 and TRBJ2-1; the D is unclear. CDR3 length equals 11 residues. Germline V gives CDR1 SNHLY, CDR2 FYNNEI. Trimming stripped 8 bases from V and 5 bases from J, with 7 bases between. Using reference TRBV2 and TRBJ2-1 for the parts outside the CDR3, the full variable domain is EPEVTQTPSHQVTQMGQEVILRCVPISNHLYFYWYRQILGQKVEFLVSFYNNEISEKSEIFDDQFSVERPDGSNFTLKIRSTKLEDSAMYFCASPTNNEQFFGPGTRLTVL.

This clonotype was seen repeatedly, ten times or more. The rearrangement links TRBV27 to TRBJ1-1; perhaps TRBD1 as D (6 bases). CDR1 MNHEY and CDR2 SMNVEV come from the germline V gene (reference sequence). The CDR3 runs to 14 residues. Trimming shortened V by 4 bases and J by 1 base, and 10 bases separated the two germline ends. CDR3 bases: TGTGCCAGCAGTTGGTCACAGGGGAACACTGAAGCTTTCTTT. This encodes CASSWSQGNTEAFF.

This clonotype was counted ten times or more. V usage is TRBV5-1 and J usage is TRBJ2-7; possibly TRBD1 or TRBD2 for D (5 bases each). Germline V gene lookup returns CDR1 SGHRS and CDR2 YFSETQ. The germline V and J ends were trimmed by 0 bases and 2 bases, with 12 bases remaining between them. The CDR3 loop spans 15 amino acids. CDR3 sequence: CASSLAGRGTYEQYF. DNA for the CDR3: TGCGCCAGCAGCTTGGCGGGACGGGGAACCTACGAGCAGTACTTC. Based on the CDR3 plus reference TRBV5-1 and TRBJ2-7, the full variable domain is KAGVTQTPRYLIKTRGQQVTLSCSPISGHRSVSWYQQTPGQGLQFLFEYFSETQRNKGNFPGRFSGRQFSNSRSEMNVSTLELGDSALYLCASSLAGRGTYEQYFGPGTRLTVT.

J is TRBJ1-2 and V is TRBV12-3 or TRBV12-4; no firm D call. V shed 6 bases and J shed 5 bases, with 16 bases lying between them. This CDR3 comprises 14 residues. The DNA for the CDR3 is TGTGCCAGCAGACCCGAATCTGGAACGTATGGCTACACCTTC. It yields the protein CASRPESGTYGYTF.

This clonotype has at least ten counts. This chain joins TRBV20-1 and TRBJ1-5; 7 positions agree with TRBD1. The ends lost 5 bases at V and 5 bases at J; junction bases unmatched: 6. The CDR3 totals 13 residues. Germline V lookup: CDR1 DFQATT, CDR2 SNEGSKA (reference sequence). The CDR3 loop is CSAQQGPDQPQHF. The CDR3 nucleotides read TGCAGTGCTCAACAGGGGCCGGATCAGCCCCAGCATTTT.

This clonotype showed up many times. The gene calls are TRBV29-1 and TRBJ2-3; 7 bases are a match to TRBD2. Germline-derived CDR1 and CDR2 are SQVTM and ANQGSEA. The V gene end was trimmed by 6 bases and the J gene end by 5 bases; junction bases not matched to a gene: 11. CDR3 size: 14 residues. The CDR3 region is CSVDEVGRGDTQYF. The CDR3 nucleotides read TGCAGCGTGGACGAGGTGGGGAGGGGAGATACGCAGTATTTT.

This rearrangement joins TRBV20-1 to TRBJ1-6; D call uncertain. Germline V CDR1 and CDR2: DFQATT, SNEGSKA (reference sequence). The V end lost 0 bases, the J end lost 0 bases, and 12 bases lay between the germline ends. The CDR3 is 17 amino acids. The CDR3 DNA reads TGCAGTGCTAGAGATCTCGCCGAGAGCTCCTATAATTCACCCCTCCACTTT. This sequence encodes CSARDLAESSYNSPLHF.

This clonotype was found a few times. The gene calls are TRBV9 and TRBJ1-1; D is undetermined. CDR1 is SGDLS, CDR2 YYNGEE, per germline. V shed 3 bases and J shed 1 base, with 7 bases lying between them. This CDR3 has 13 residues. This CDR3 reads CASSEHPNTEAFF. The DNA of the CDR3 is TGTGCCAGCAGCGAACACCCGAACACTGAAGCTTTCTTT.

This clonotype was found many times. This chain joins TRBV20-1 and TRBJ1-5, with 8 bases fitting TRBD1. This CDR3 has 15 amino acids. Germline lookup yields CDR1 DFQATT and CDR2 SNEGSKA (reference sequence). The V and J ends lost 0 bases and 1 base, in that order; junction bases with no gene match: 2. CDR3 loop: CSARDTGGSNQPQHF. CDR3 nucleotides: TGCAGTGCTAGAGACACAGGGGGAAGCAATCAGCCCCAGCATTTT.

V and J are TRBV29-1 and TRBJ2-1; D is uncertain. This CDR3 contains 10 residues. CDR1 is SQVTM, CDR2 ANQGSEA, per germline. Trimming took 6 bases from V and 7 from J, leaving 7 bases between them. The chain's CDR3 is CSVGPNEQFF. The CDR3 nucleotides read TGCAGCGTCGGCCCGAATGAGCAGTTCTTC.

Many counts were recorded for this clonotype. V and J are TRBV5-4 and TRBJ1-1; perhaps TRBD1 as D (5 bases). This CDR3 has 12 amino acids. Trimming cost V 4 bases and J 3 bases, with 7 bases left between them. Germline V gene lookup returns CDR1 SGHNT and CDR2 YYREEE (reference sequence). The CDR3 DNA sequence: TGTGCCAGCAGCCTACAGGACACTGAAGCTTTCTTT. Its translation: CASSLQDTEAFF.

A few counts support this clonotype. The chain couples TRBV10-3 to TRBJ2-7; D uncertain. Germline values: CDR1 ENHRY, CDR2 SYGVKD. V dropped 2 bases and J dropped 4 bases, with 6 bases sitting between them. This CDR3 is built from 12 residues. Written as DNA, the CDR3 is TGTGCCATCAGTGAGACAGCTTACGAGCAGTACTTC. This codes for CAISETAYEQYF.

This clonotype occurred many times. V is TRBV6-5 and J is TRBJ1-1; D gene ambiguous. V dropped 4 bases and J dropped 1 base, with 7 bases sitting between them. CDR3 size: 13 residues. CDR1 MNHEY and CDR2 SVGAGI come from the germline V gene. The CDR3 sequence is CASSFSRNTEAFF. In DNA form, the CDR3 reads TGTGCCAGCAGTTTTAGCAGGAACACTGAAGCTTTCTTT.

This clonotype was counted ten times or more. This chain connects TRBV3-1 to TRBJ2-7; a weak D match, TRBD2 (6 bases). Germline assignment: CDR1 LGHDT and CDR2 YNNKEL (reference sequence). The length of the CDR3 is 12 residues. With 8 bases removed from V and 6 bases from J, the gap between germline ends came to 14 bases. CDR3 DNA: TGTGCCAGCGGGACTGAATGGGGCGAGCAGTACTTC. Amino acids: CASGTEWGEQYF.

The rearrangement links TRBV20-1 to TRBJ2-3; D may be TRBD2 (6 bases). The CDR3 covers 13 residues. The germline V and J ends were trimmed by 4 bases and 0 bases, with 8 bases remaining between them. Germline CDR1 is DFQATT and CDR2 is SNEGSKA (reference sequence). The CDR3, as DNA: TGCAGTGCTACCGGGACTAGCACAGATACGCAGTATTTT. This sequence encodes CSATGTSTDTQYF.

This rearrangement joins TRBV6-5 to TRBJ1-1; TRBD1 aligns across 9 bases. V lost 5 bases, J lost 8 bases, and 6 bases stayed unmatched. CDR3 length equals 13 residues. Germline CDR1 is MNHEY and CDR2 is SVGAGI. The CDR3 nucleotides are TGTGCCAGCAGTCCGGACAGGGGCACGGAAGCTTTCTTT. This sequence encodes CASSPDRGTEAFF.

In its sample, this clonotype was seen a few times. The chain employs TRBV29-1 and TRBJ1-2; 7 nucleotides agree with TRBD1. Germline V CDR1 and CDR2: SQVTM, ANQGSEA. Trimming took 1 base from V and 6 from J; bases not matched to a gene: 5. This CDR3 spans 13 amino acids. The CDR3 region has the DNA TGCAGCGTTGAAGTCCAGACAGGGAATGGCTACACCTTC. This gives the protein CSVEVQTGNGYTF.

Ten or more counts support this clonotype. The rearrangement links TRBV20-1 to TRBJ2-3; 9 positions agree with TRBD2. With V trimmed by 7 bases and J by 0 bases, 5 bases remained unmatched. The CDR3 has 14 residues. In germline, CDR1 is DFQATT, CDR2 SNEGSKA (reference sequence). DNA of the CDR3: TGCAGTGTGCGACTAGCGGAGAGCACAGATACGCAGTATTTT. Translation: CSVRLAESTDTQYF.

J is TRBJ2-1 and V is TRBV18, with 15 positions matching TRBD2. V lost 10 bases and J lost 6; bases outside the gene matches: 10. This CDR3 has 16 residues. Germline-derived CDR1 and CDR2 are KGHSH and LQKENI. The CDR3 nucleotides are TGTGCCACCGGACTAGCGGGAGGGCCACTCTTCAATGAGCAGTTCTTC. Its protein product is CATGLAGGPLFNEQFF. The full variable domain, rest sourced from reference TRBV18 and TRBJ2-1, is NAGVMQNPRHLVRRRGQEARLRCSPMKGHSHVYWYRQLPEEGLKFMVYLQKENIIDESGMPKERFSAEFPKEGPSILRIQQVVRGDSAAYFCATGLAGGPLFNEQFFGPGTRLTVL.

The table lists this clonotype with many counts. The V and J genes are TRBV28 and TRBJ1-2, with D perhaps TRBD1 (5 bases). CDR1 and CDR2 (germline): MDHEN, SYDVKM. Trimming pared 2 bases from V and 2 bases from J, leaving 15 bases between. The CDR3 extends over 16 amino acids. The CDR3 DNA sequence: TGTGCCAGCAGTTTAGGTATAGGGGCAGGGAACTATGGCTACACCTTC. Protein product: CASSLGIGAGNYGYTF.

This clonotype occurred a few times. V usage is TRBV5-1 and J usage is TRBJ1-6; D gene unclear. The V end lost 0 bases, the J end lost 8 bases, and 12 bases lay between the germline ends. This CDR3 comprises 15 residues. CDR1 and CDR2 (germline): SGHRS, YFSETQ. CDR3 nucleotides: TGCGCCAGCAGCTTGGCCGGGCGCCGGGATTCACCCCTCCACTTT. Translating it yields CASSLAGRRDSPLHF.

The V and J genes are TRBV24-1 and TRBJ2-5; TRBD2 matches at 10 bases. CDR3 length: 16 amino acids. The V segment lost 5 bases and the J segment 5 bases; nucleotides outside the gene matches: 10. Germline V CDR1 and CDR2: KGHDR, SFDVKD. In nucleotides, the CDR3 is TGTGCCACCAGTGGTACTAGCGGGACCTCCCCCGAGACCCAGTACTTC. Protein: CATSGTSGTSPETQYF.

The CDR3 spells CASKPLAARTDTQYF. In nucleotides, the CDR3 is TGTGCCAGCAAACCCCTAGCGGCACGCACAGATACGCAGTATTTT. This chain uses TRBV2 with TRBJ2-3; 7 bases line up with TRBD2. The V gene end was trimmed by 7 bases and the J gene end by 1 base; junction bases not matched to a gene: 8. CDR1 is SNHLY, CDR2 FYNNEI, per germline. There are 15 residues in the CDR3.

This clonotype has ten or more counts. The chain uses TRBV27 and TRBJ1-5; D not certain. Germline lookup yields CDR1 MNHEY and CDR2 SMNVEV (reference sequence). This CDR3 is built from 14 residues. Deletions cut 6 bases from V and 0 bases from J, with 9 bases between. The CDR3 DNA sequence: TGTGCCAGCAGGAAAATTTATAGCAATCAGCCCCAGCATTTT. Translation gives CASRKIYSNQPQHF.

This chain joins TRBV7-2 and TRBJ1-2; no reliable D call. V gave up 5 bases and J gave up 3 bases, with 13 bases separating them. The CDR3 runs 14 residues. Germline lookup yields CDR1 SGHTA and CDR2 FQGNSA. CDR3 in amino acids: CASSLDPDYYGYTF. The CDR3 nucleotides read TGTGCCAGCAGCCTTGACCCAGACTACTATGGCTACACCTTC.

This chain joins TRBV4-2 and TRBJ2-1, with 8 bases that match TRBD2. The germline V gene encodes CDR1 LGHNA and CDR2 YNFKEQ. This CDR3 contains 17 residues. Losses at the gene ends were 4 bases for V and 8 bases for J; bases not matched to a gene: 16. The DNA of the CDR3 is TGTGCCAGCAGCCGACTCAACCCGGGACTAGGGCTGGATGAGCAGTTCTTC. The encoded protein is CASSRLNPGLGLDEQFF.